This is a list of T cell receptor beta chains from one sample in a study of T cells in Graves' hyperthyroidism and ophthalmopathy. TCRdb recomputed calls from the multiplex PCR reads with MiXCR, one row per CDR3 protein. This sample has about 690,000 distinct CDR3 sequences, with around 16% found just once. The sequenced sample was blood. The receptors originated from a man between 50 and 59 years old with Graves' hyperthyroidism. Both conserved end residues are part of each CDR3. D genes are given only for firm matches. Rows give clone size only sometimes, using once, few, many, or a class for an expanded clone.

J gene | D gene | clone size | V gene | CDR3 protein | CDR3 DNA
TRBJ1-2 | TRBD1 | few | TRBV7-2 | CASSSYSGDRGHGYTF | TGTGCCAGCAGCTCCTACAGCGGGGACAGAGGCCATGGCTACACCTTC
TRBJ2-7 | TRBD2 | once | TRBV28 | CASSFASGRVYEQYF | TGTGCCAGCAGTTTCGCTAGCGGGAGGGTCTACGAGCAGTACTTC
TRBJ2-3 | TRBD2 | many | TRBV30 | CAWSRASGKGPDTQYF | TGTGCCTGGAGTCGGGCTAGCGGGAAGGGGCCAGATACGCAGTATTTT
TRBJ2-3 | NA | once | TRBV7-3 | CAIGVTSTDTQYF | TGTGCCATTGGCGTCACATCCACAGATACGCAGTATTTT
TRBJ2-3 | NA | NA | TRBV7-3 | CASSLSGYTDTQYF | TGTGCCAGCAGCTTATCCGGATACACAGATACGCAGTATTTT
TRBJ1-4 | NA | NA | TRBV29-1 | CSVKQRQENEKLFF | TGCAGCGTCAAACAAAGACAGGAAAATGAAAAACTGTTTTTT
TRBJ2-5 | NA | many | TRBV10-2 | CASSVPQETQYF | TGCGCCAGCAGTGTTCCCCAAGAGACCCAGTACTTC
TRBJ1-1 | NA | NA | TRBV7-9 | CASTPLSRSGLGTEAFF | TGTGCCAGCACTCCCCTAAGCAGGTCGGGCCTAGGCACTGAAGCTTTCTTT
TRBJ2-6 | NA | many | TRBV6-1 | CASKGRWGTGANVLTF | TGTGCCAGCAAAGGAAGGTGGGGGACTGGGGCCAACGTCCTGACTTTC
TRBJ2-1 | TRBD2 | NA | TRBV27 | CATGGINEQFF | TGTGCCACCGGGGGGATCAATGAGCAGTTCTTC
TRBJ1-5 | NA | NA | TRBV27 | CASSRPGDNQPQHF | TGTGCCAGCAGTCGTCCGGGGGACAATCAGCCCCAGCATTTT
TRBJ1-5 | NA | NA | TRBV19 | CASRVDSLNQPQHF | TGTGCCAGTAGGGTCGACAGCCTCAATCAGCCCCAGCATTTT
TRBJ2-1 | TRBD2 | NA | TRBV20-1 | CSARSPLLRTSVNEQFF | TGCAGTGCTAGGTCCCCACTCCTACGGACTAGCGTGAATGAGCAGTTCTTC
TRBJ2-1 | TRBD2 | NA | TRBV10-2 | CPSSKGTSANEQFF | TGCCCCAGCAGTAAGGGTACTAGCGCCAATGAGCAGTTCTTC
TRBJ2-1 | TRBD2 | few | TRBV7-9 | CASSIRTSGGEQFF | TGTGCCAGCAGTATAAGGACTAGCGGGGGAGAGCAGTTCTTC
TRBJ2-7 | NA | few | TRBV30 | CAWSGGGQSEQYF | TGTGCCTGGAGTGGGGGAGGACAGAGCGAGCAGTACTTC
TRBJ1-6 | NA | NA | TRBV7-9 | CASSLAQSTYNSPLHF | TGTGCCAGCAGCTTAGCACAGTCGACCTATAATTCACCCCTCCACTTT
TRBJ1-5 | NA | many | TRBV11-2 | CASSLGGKPQHF | TGTGCCAGCAGCTTAGGGGGGAAGCCCCAGCATTTT
TRBJ2-1 | TRBD2 | many | TRBV19 | CASRVAGVNEQFF | TGTGCCAGTCGGGTAGCGGGAGTGAATGAGCAGTTCTTC
TRBJ2-2 | NA | NA | TRBV28 | CASNARVGELFF | TGTGCCAGCAATGCTCGAGTCGGGGAGCTGTTTTTT
TRBJ1-5 | TRBD1 | few | TRBV6-1 | CASSEASVLQGNDQPQHF | TGTGCCAGCAGTGAAGCGTCAGTTCTACAGGGGAACGATCAGCCCCAGCATTTT
TRBJ2-7 | NA | many | TRBV6-2/TRBV6-3 | CASRYRDYEQYF | TGTGCCAGCAGATACAGGGATTACGAGCAGTACTTC
TRBJ1-1 | NA | few | TRBV28 | CASSLLEPGHTEAFF | TGTGCCAGCAGTTTGCTTGAACCGGGGCACACTGAAGCTTTCTTT
TRBJ2-1 | NA | many | TRBV19 | CASSIQQGSYNEQFF | TGTGCCAGTAGTATCCAACAGGGTTCCTACAATGAGCAGTTCTTC
TRBJ2-6 | TRBD1 | NA | TRBV5-1 | CASSLRGQGAPSSGANVLTF | TGCGCCAGCAGCTTGAGGGGACAGGGGGCGCCGAGTTCTGGGGCCAACGTCCTGACTTTC
TRBJ2-5 | NA | NA | TRBV24-1 | CATSDYGGVQETQYF | TGTGCCACCAGTGATTACGGGGGAGTCCAAGAGACCCAGTACTTC
TRBJ2-3 | TRBD2 | NA | TRBV28 | CASSPTSGSVTDTQYF | TGTGCCAGCAGCCCGACTAGCGGGAGTGTGACAGATACGCAGTATTTT
TRBJ2-1 | TRBD1 | many | TRBV28 | CASSLEQGGSFNEQFF | TGTGCCAGCAGTTTGGAACAGGGGGGTTCTTTCAATGAGCAGTTCTTC
TRBJ2-1 | TRBD1 | many | TRBV28 | CASRTGTGGNEQFF | TGTGCCAGCAGAACCGGGACAGGGGGCAATGAGCAGTTCTTC
TRBJ2-7 | NA | few | TRBV28 | CASSSWNEQYF | TGTGCCAGCAGTTCCTGGAACGAGCAGTACTTC
TRBJ1-1 | TRBD1 | many | TRBV11-2 | CASSPGGTNTEAFF | TGTGCCAGCAGCCCAGGGGGCACGAACACTGAAGCTTTCTTT
TRBJ2-1 | TRBD2 | many | TRBV6-2/TRBV6-3 | CASSAGLASNEQFF | TGTGCCAGCAGTGCCGGACTAGCGTCCAATGAGCAGTTCTTC
TRBJ1-3 | NA | few | TRBV28 | CASRRRTVGNTIYF | TGTGCCAGCAGAAGAAGGACAGTTGGAAACACCATATATTTT
TRBJ2-2 | TRBD1 | many | TRBV5-1 | CASSLPHRGTGELFF | TGCGCCAGCAGCTTGCCGCACAGGGGAACCGGGGAGCTGTTTTTT
TRBJ2-2 | TRBD2 | many | TRBV27 | CASSFIRLAGANGELFF | TGTGCCAGCAGTTTTATTAGGCTAGCGGGAGCGAACGGGGAGCTGTTTTTT
TRBJ1-1 | NA | NA | TRBV2 | CASRGDTGAFF | TGTGCCAGCAGAGGGGACACTGGAGCTTTCTTT
TRBJ2-7 | TRBD1 | few | TRBV5-6 | CASTSSDRVYEQYF | TGTGCCAGCACCTCGTCGGACAGGGTCTACGAGCAGTACTTC
TRBJ2-4 | NA | NA | TRBV19 | CASSPTLPKNIQYF | TGTGCCAGTTCCCCTACACTGCCCAAAAACATTCAGTACTTC
TRBJ1-6 | TRBD1 | few | TRBV15 | CATSRKGTGENSPLHF | TGTGCCACCAGCAGGAAGGGAACAGGGGAAAATTCACCCCTCCACTTT
TRBJ1-1 | NA | many | TRBV10-3 | CAISGGGNTEAFF | TGTGCCATCAGTGGGGGAGGGAACACTGAAGCTTTCTTT
TRBJ2-5 | TRBD1 | few | TRBV24-1 | CATSERTGGTETQYF | TGTGCCACCAGTGAACGGACAGGGGGCACTGAGACCCAGTACTTC
TRBJ2-1 | NA | many | TRBV6-2/TRBV6-3 | CASRPQRQRRESSYNEQFF | TGTGCCAGCAGACCCCAAAGACAAAGACGGGAGAGCTCCTACAATGAGCAGTTCTTC
TRBJ1-5 | NA | few | TRBV5-1 | CASSGGFGGEPQHF | TGCGCCAGCAGCGGGGGATTCGGGGGGGAGCCCCAGCATTTT
TRBJ1-2 | TRBD1 | many | TRBV30 | CAWNPGQGRGYTF | TGTGCCTGGAATCCAGGACAGGGACGGGGCTACACCTTC
TRBJ2-1 | NA | few | TRBV7-3 | CASSSIASGNEQFF | TGTGCCAGCAGCTCGATAGCGTCCGGGAATGAGCAGTTCTTC
TRBJ1-2 | TRBD1 | few | TRBV18 | CASSPSIQGAQGYTF | TGTGCCAGCTCACCCTCGATCCAGGGGGCGCAGGGCTACACCTTC
TRBJ1-4 | NA | NA | TRBV3-1 | CASSQGGTNEKLFF | TGTGCCAGCAGCCAAGGGGGAACTAATGAAAAACTGTTTTTT
TRBJ1-2 | NA | many | TRBV27 | CASSLSGGTNYGYTF | TGTGCCAGCAGTTTATCGGGGGGAACTAACTATGGCTACACCTTC
TRBJ1-2 | NA | few | TRBV27 | CASSLKGRIYGYTF | TGTGCCAGCAGTTTAAAAGGGAGGATCTATGGCTACACCTTC
TRBJ1-5 | NA | NA | TRBV28 | CASSSPGLWNQPQHF | TGTGCCAGCAGTTCCCCAGGGTTGTGGAATCAGCCCCAGCATTTT
TRBJ2-5 | NA | NA | TRBV28 | CASSQGGLSLDF | TGTGCCAGCAGCCAAGGGGGACTAAGTTTAGACTTC
TRBJ2-7 | TRBD1 | many | TRBV27 | CASSVGQVSSEQYF | TGTGCCAGCAGTGTCGGACAGGTGAGCTCCGAGCAGTACTTC
TRBJ1-4 | NA | few | TRBV10-3 | CAISEMSEKLFF | TGTGCCATCAGTGAAATGAGTGAAAAACTGTTTTTT